This T cell receptor (beta chain) stems from a study of molecular identifiers for immune sequencing clone quantification. TCRdb analysed the PCR reads with MiXCR anew, one entry per CDR3 protein. Altogether under 800,000 distinct CDR3 sequences are present, about 25% being singletons, with the ten largest covering about 0.78%. CDR3 length equals 16 residues. With 8 bases removed from V and 0 bases from J, the gap between germline ends came to 17 bases. The germline V gene encodes CDR1 PRHDT and CDR2 FYEKMQ (reference sequence). V usage is TRBV13 and J usage is TRBJ2-1; TRBD2 might be the D (6 bases). Sample: naive CD8+ T cells from blood, with Jurkat cell RNA spiked in. The subset: FACS-sorted CD8+CD4-CCR7+CD45RA+ naive T cells. This receptor was obtained from a human donor in good health. Some libraries in this study had Jurkat cell RNA spiked in. CDR3 in amino acids: CASSEGGTSSYNEQFF. CDR3 DNA sequence: TGTGCCAGCTCTGAGGGCGGGACGAGCTCCTACAATGAGCAGTTCTTC.